Listed here are 8 T cell receptor beta chains from one sample, sequenced in a study of blood T cells in healthy people across ages. PCR was performed a second time for roughly 6 to 12 cycles using a sample-barcoded 5' primer and a J-beta primer mix. TCRdb re-analysed the 5' RACE reads in MiXCR, keeping a single row per CDR3 protein. The sample contains more than 1,400,000 distinct CDR3 sequences, around 42% of which appear only once. Sequencing used blood. Receptors were obtained from a woman under 30 in good health.

This clonotype was recorded a few times. J is TRBJ2-3 and V is TRBV5-1; perhaps TRBD1 as D (6 bases). V was trimmed by 3 bases and J by 3 bases, leaving 23 bases between them. There are 18 residues in the CDR3. Germline lookup yields CDR1 SGHRS and CDR2 YFSETQ. CDR3 amino acids: CASSSTRLTGLSTDTQYF. The DNA for the CDR3 is TGCGCCAGCAGCTCTACCAGGTTAACAGGGTTGAGTACAGATACGCAGTATTTT.

This clonotype came up once. In DNA, the CDR3 is TGTGCCAGCAGTCCAACAGGGATTGCCTACAATGAGCAGTTCTTC. Its translation: CASSPTGIAYNEQFF. J is TRBJ2-1 and V is TRBV12-3 or TRBV12-4; weak D call: TRBD1 (6 bases). The CDR3 extends over 15 amino acids. Trimming removed 5 bases at V and 2 bases at J, with 13 bases between.

This chain joins TRBV6-4 and TRBJ2-2, with D perhaps TRBD1 (5 bases). V gave up 6 bases and J gave up 7 bases, with 12 bases separating them. The germline V gene has CDR1 MRHNA and CDR2 SNTAGT. The CDR3 contains 13 residues. CDR3 coding DNA: TGTGCCAGCAGGGGCAGGGAAGGCGGGGAGCTGTTTTTT. Its translation is CASRGREGGELFF.

The chain joins TRBV27 to TRBJ1-2, with TRBD1 matching 8 bases. CDR3 length: 12 amino acids. The V and J ends lost 6 bases and 10 bases, in that order; junction bases with no gene match: 7. The germline gives CDR1 MNHEY, CDR2 SMNVEV (reference sequence). CDR3 coding DNA: TGTGCCAGCAGCGGACAGGGAGATGACTACACCTTC. Amino acids: CASSGQGDDYTF.

This chain joins TRBV6-5 and TRBJ2-7, with D hard to call. Looked up from germline, CDR1 is MNHEY and CDR2 is SVGAGI. V lost 2 bases and J lost 5, with 13 bases in between. The CDR3 runs 14 residues. The CDR3 nucleotides read TGTGCCAGCAGTTACGGCCGTGAGGTCGACGAGCAGTACTTC. Translating it yields CASSYGREVDEQYF.

This chain links TRBV7-9 with TRBJ2-2; D is unresolved. The CDR3 extends over 16 amino acids. The V gene's germline CDR1 is SEHNR and CDR2 FQNEAQ (reference sequence). V dropped 1 base and J dropped 0 bases, with 9 bases sitting between them. CDR3 nucleotide sequence: TGTGCCAGCAGCTTAGAGCTCGGGTCGAACACCGGGGAGCTGTTTTTT. This translates into CASSLELGSNTGELFF.

The chain links TRBV5-1 to TRBJ1-4; possible D gene TRBD1, 5 bases. In germline, CDR1 is SGHRS, CDR2 YFSETQ. The length of the CDR3 is 14 residues. Between the trimmed V and J ends, which lost 4 bases and 8 bases, there was a span of 15 bases. CDR3 sequence (DNA): TGCGCCAGCAGCCCGGCCAGGGCCGAGGAAAAACTGTTTTTT. Protein product: CASSPARAEEKLFF.

A few counts support this clonotype. This sequence joins TRBV6-1 and TRBJ1-1, with no clear D. The germline gives CDR1 MNHNS, CDR2 SASEGT. Trimming pared 6 bases from V and 4 bases from J, leaving 9 bases between. The length of the CDR3 is 12 residues. In DNA, the CDR3 is TGTGCCAGCAGGATAAGAGGCACTGAAGCTTTCTTT. This gives the protein CASRIRGTEAFF.